This entry lists 13 T cell receptor beta chains sequenced from one sample in a study of CD8+ T cells in alopecia areata. cDNA reverse transcribed from extracted RNA served as the sequencing template. Sequenced by immunoSEQ multiplex PCR; TCRdb stores in-frame clones only, minus some. The table has about 150,000 clones, around 60% seen once; the top ten hold roughly 6.7%. The specimen was CD4+ T cells sorted from blood, collected at week 0. All receptors come from a human donor with alopecia areata.

There are a few counts of this clone. CDR3 nucleotide sequence: TGTGCCAGCAGCTTAGCGACCACAGCCCTTAACTATGGCTACACCTTC. Translating gives CASSLATTALNYGYTF. The V gene is TRBV7-2, the J gene TRBJ1-2; no firm D call. The CDR3 has 16 residues. Trimming shortened V by 0 bases and J by 1 base, and 12 bases separated the two germline ends. Germline CDR1 reads SGHTA; CDR2 reads FQGNSA.

This clone was seen a handful of times. The chain uses TRBV29-1 and TRBJ1-3; 7 nucleotides line up with TRBD1. Germline trimming cut 6 bases from V and 10 bases from J; bases unmatched to any gene: 15. The V gene's germline CDR1 is SQVTM and CDR2 ANQGSEA. CDR3 length: 14 amino acids. This CDR3 reads CSVRSRTGGGTIYF. DNA of the CDR3: TGCAGCGTCCGCTCCCGGACAGGAGGAGGAACCATATATTTT.

This chain connects TRBV29-1 to TRBJ2-3, with unresolved D. Germline CDR1 SQVTM, CDR2 ANQGSEA. The CDR3 consists of 11 residues. V was clipped by 4 bases and J by 6 bases, with 8 bases between them. CDR3 DNA: TGCAGCGTTGGTTTGGGGGATACGCAGTATTTT. Encoded protein: CSVGLGDTQYF.

This chain uses TRBV29-1 with TRBJ1-2; D is possibly TRBD1 (6 bases). The CDR3 extends over 14 amino acids. With 3 bases removed from V and 4 bases from J, the gap between germline ends came to 15 bases. CDR1 is SQVTM, CDR2 ANQGSEA, per germline. CDR3 coding DNA: TGCAGCGTTGAGGACGGACAGCTTTTCTATGGCTACACCTTC. Translated, it gives CSVEDGQLFYGYTF. The variable domain in full, completed from reference TRBV29-1 and TRBJ1-2, reads SAVISQKPSRDICQRGTSLTIQCQVDSQVTMMFWYRQQPGQSLTLIATANQGSEATYESGFVIDKFPISRPNLTFSTLTVSNMSPEDSSIYLCSVEDGQLFYGYTFGSGTRLTVV.

The V call is TRBV29-1, the J call TRBJ2-5; D gene uncertain. The V gene's germline CDR1 is SQVTM and CDR2 ANQGSEA. The V and J ends lost 7 bases and 4 bases respectively, with 13 bases between them. CDR3 size: 12 residues. The CDR3 coding sequence is TGCAGCGCCGACGGGTCACCAGAGACCCAGTACTTC. It is translated as CSADGSPETQYF. The full variable domain, in which reference TRBV29-1 and TRBJ2-5 provide the parts outside the CDR3, is SAVISQKPSRDICQRGTSLTIQCQVDSQVTMMFWYRQQPGQSLTLIATANQGSEATYESGFVIDKFPISRPNLTFSTLTVSNMSPEDSSIYLCSADGSPETQYFGPGTRLLVL.

The chain employs TRBV5-1 and TRBJ2-1; TRBD1 is a possible D gene (5 bases). Trimming stripped 4 bases from V and 7 bases from J, with 21 bases between. The germline V gene encodes CDR1 SGHRS and CDR2 YFSETQ. The CDR3 is made up of 16 amino acids. The CDR3 region is CASSPGMDLFFNEQFF. The CDR3 DNA is TGCGCCAGCAGCCCAGGGATGGATCTTTTTTTTAATGAGCAGTTCTTC.

The chain is built from TRBV4-1 and TRBJ2-3; TRBD2 aligns across 8 bases. Trimming cost V 5 bases and J 3 bases; bases outside gene matches: 7. The germline CDR1 and CDR2 sequences are MGHRA and YSYEKL. This CDR3 region has 15 residues. In nucleotides, the CDR3 is TGCGCCAGCAGCGACCGGGGGGGCGGGACAGATACGCAGTATTTT. Protein sequence: CASSDRGGGTDTQYF.

The V gene is TRBV4-1, the J gene TRBJ2-3, with 8 positions matching TRBD2. V shed 3 bases and J 6 bases; nucleotides not matched to a gene: 8. Germline CDR1 is MGHRA and CDR2 is YSYEKL. The CDR3 contains 15 residues. CDR3 in amino acids: CASSHPGTRGDTQYF. The CDR3 bases are TGCGCCAGCAGCCACCCCGGGACTAGGGGGGATACGCAGTATTTT.

The chain joins TRBV6-5 to TRBJ2-1, with TRBD1 identical over 9 bases. J gave up 9 bases and V 4 bases, and 10 bases lay outside the gene matches. This CDR3 spans 15 amino acids. Looked up from germline, CDR1 is MNHEY and CDR2 is SVGAGI. CDR3 bases: TGTGCCAGCAGTTTCGTCCCGGGACAGGGACGTGAGCAGTTCTTC. It codes for CASSFVPGQGREQFF.

The chain uses TRBV29-1 and TRBJ1-1; perhaps TRBD1 as D (5 bases). The ends were cut back, 7 bases at V and 4 bases at J, with 13 bases in the middle. The CDR3 runs to 12 residues. CDR1 and CDR2 (germline): SQVTM, ANQGSEA. The CDR3 DNA sequence: TGCAGCGCTGGGGCCGTTCTCACTGAAGCTTTCTTT. It yields the protein CSAGAVLTEAFF. The entire variable domain, with the rest obtained from reference TRBV29-1 and TRBJ1-1, is as follows: SAVISQKPSRDICQRGTSLTIQCQVDSQVTMMFWYRQQPGQSLTLIATANQGSEATYESGFVIDKFPISRPNLTFSTLTVSNMSPEDSSIYLCSAGAVLTEAFFGQGTRLTVV.

The chain carries TRBV7-2 and TRBJ2-1, with D maybe TRBD2 (5 bases). V lost 4 bases, J lost 3 bases, and 7 bases lay in between. The CDR3 runs 13 residues. In germline, CDR1 is SGHTA, CDR2 FQGNSA. The chain's CDR3 is CASSSGLYNEQFF. The CDR3 nucleotides are TGTGCCAGCAGCTCTGGACTCTACAATGAGCAGTTCTTC.

The chain has TRBV5-1 and TRBJ1-1; perhaps TRBD1 as D (6 bases). The CDR3 loop spans 12 amino acids. V was trimmed by 3 bases and J by 5 bases, leaving 8 bases between them. Germline V CDR1 and CDR2: SGHRS, YFSETQ. The CDR3 DNA is TGCGCCAGCAGCTGGGGACAAACTGAAGCTTTCTTT. Its translation: CASSWGQTEAFF. The full variable domain, its missing parts supplied by reference TRBV5-1 and TRBJ1-1, is KAGVTQTPRYLIKTRGQQVTLSCSPISGHRSVSWYQQTPGQGLQFLFEYFSETQRNKGNFPGRFSGRQFSNSRSEMNVSTLELGDSALYLCASSWGQTEAFFGQGTRLTVV.

The chain combines TRBV7-9 with TRBJ2-3, with D perhaps given as TRBD1 or TRBD2 (7 bases each). Trimming left V 4 bases short and J 3 bases short, with 17 bases between. Germline V CDR1 and CDR2: SEHNR, FQNEAQ (reference sequence). The CDR3 covers 16 residues. The CDR3 coding sequence is TGTGCCAGCAGCTGGGGCCAGGGGGGGCTGACAGATACGCAGTATTTT. Protein sequence: CASSWGQGGLTDTQYF.